This T cell receptor (beta chain) was retrieved from a study of early stage breast cancer tumors. In the study overall: ER+/PR+/HER2- status applied to about 80% of the 16 invasive breast tumors. Findings and caveats of the study: Most shared enriched TCRB sequences were commonly generated ones.

Each sample had two DNA replicates, 0.5 ug blood or roughly 1.4 ug tissue. Sequenced by immunoSEQ multiplex PCR; TCRdb stores in-frame clones only, minus some. The sample lists about 50,000 clones, around 78% seen once, with roughly 3% in the top ten. Comments on this clone: Its specificity is not known.

Germline CDR1 and CDR2: SQVTM and ANQGSEA. V lost 3 bases and J lost 4; bases outside the gene matches: 5. The CDR3 consists of 13 residues. Source material: blood. This chain uses TRBV29-1 with TRBJ1-1; 7 bases fit TRBD1. This TCR was sampled from a person aged 35 to 50 with breast cancer. Here the CDR3 DNA reads TGCAGCGTTGAGCCTTACAGGGGCACTGAAGCTTTCTTT. Translating gives CSVEPYRGTEAFF.